The TCR beta chain described here comes from a study of blood T cells in healthy people across ages. Points from the study as a whole: Reliance upon unsorted PBMCs precluded definitive naive versus antigen-experienced comparison.

Of note for this clonotype: No antigen is known for it.

The CDR3 is made up of 13 amino acids. Germline V CDR1 and CDR2: LGHNA, YSLEER. V lost 0 bases, J lost 9 bases, and 9 bases lay in between. Primed by a sample-barcoded 5' primer and a J-beta primer mix, a second PCR proceeded for 7 to 11 cycles. MiXCR, run by TCRdb on the 5' RACE reads, gives a single entry per CDR3 protein. The sample includes 600,000 to 1,000,000 distinct CDR3 sequences, nearly 60% of them seen just once. This TCR was sampled from a man under 40 in good health. This sequence joins TRBV4-3 and TRBJ1-5, with no clear D. Sample: blood. The CDR3 coding sequence is TGCGCCAGCAGCCAAGATAGGTTACGGCCCCAGCATTTT. Translating it yields CASSQDRLRPQHF.